This T cell receptor beta chain was captured by sequencing in a study of control samples from healthy donors and cancer patients. Only in-frame clones appear in the TCRdb table, and some are missing; sequencing was by immunoSEQ multiplex PCR. Found here are about 150,000 clones, about 94% of them singletons; the top ten hold around 6.1%. This clone was counted once. There are 15 residues in the CDR3. V lost 5 bases and J 4 bases, leaving 18 bases between the germline ends. Per germline, CDR1 SGHRS and CDR2 YFSETQ. The gene calls are TRBV5-1 and TRBJ2-5, with D unclear. The sample comprised blood. The sequence was obtained from a man aged 35 to 55 in good health. This CDR3 is CASSLVHASRETQYF. CDR3 sequence (DNA): TGCGCCAGCAGTCTTGTACATGCATCAAGAGAGACCCAGTACTTC.